The clone carrying this TCR beta chain was seen a handful of times. Libraries were prepared by immunoSEQ multiplex PCR; TCRdb keeps only in-frame clonotypes and omits some of them. The table has about 240,000 clones, approximately 82% seen once. These data are taken from a study of blood T cell repertoires in COVID-19. Germline V gene lookup returns CDR1 MDHEN and CDR2 SYDVKM. With V trimmed by 6 bases and J by 7 bases, 7 bases remained unmatched. CDR3 length: 14 amino acids. The source material was peripheral blood. The chain joins TRBV28 to TRBJ1-5; 9 nucleotides align to TRBD1. The receptor comes from a woman between 18 and 29 years old with acute or convalescent COVID-19. Here the CDR3 DNA reads TGTGCCAGCAGGGGGGGACAGGGCCAACAGCCCCAGCATTTT. It is translated as CASRGGQGQQPQHF. The whole variable domain, remainder taken from reference TRBV28 and TRBJ1-5, is DVKVTQSSRYLVKRTGEKVFLECVQDMDHENMFWYRQDPGLGLRLIYFSYDVKMKEKGDIPEGYSVSREKKERFSLILESASTNQTSMYLCASRGGQGQQPQHFGDGTRLSIL.